Presented here are 6 T cell receptor beta chains from one specimen sequenced in a study of cytomegalovirus exposure and HLA in healthy donors. A multiplex PCR was run with 60 Vbeta primers and 13 Jbeta primers. Measured with immunoSEQ multiplex PCR; TCRdb has only the in-frame clones, and not every one. The repertoire holds around 110,000 clones, with roughly three quarters as singletons. Sequenced sample: PBMCs. The source is a man aged 25 to 45 in good health and CMV-seropositive.

This clone was seen just once. The rearrangement joins TRBV6-5 to TRBJ1-2, with D possibly matching TRBD1 (5 bases). Deletions cut 0 bases from V and 8 bases from J, with 10 bases between. The CDR3 is 13 residues long. Per the germline V gene, CDR1 is MNHEY and CDR2 is SVGAGI. The CDR3 nucleotides read TGTGCCAGCAGTTACTCGGCGACAGCAGGCTACACCTTC. Translating gives CASSYSATAGYTF.

This clone has more than one count but fewer than ten. The chain is built from TRBV7-2 and TRBJ2-5; TRBD2 agrees at 7 bases. Germline trimming cut 1 base from V and 7 bases from J; bases unmatched to any gene: 12. The CDR3 consists of 16 residues. CDR1 SGHTA and CDR2 FQGNSA come from the germline V gene. The CDR3, as DNA: TGTGCCAGCAGCTTAGTAGTTAGCGGGCCCCGGGGGACCCAGTACTTC. Its translation: CASSLVVSGPRGTQYF.

The count of this clone is one. This chain links TRBV6-5 with TRBJ1-2; unclear D gene. Germline V gene sequence: CDR1 MNHEY, CDR2 SVGAGI. The CDR3 is 11 residues long. V was clipped by 8 bases and J by 8 bases, with 12 bases between them. The DNA for the CDR3 is TGTGCCAGCCTATCTGAGGCGGGCTACACCTTC. Translated, it gives CASLSEAGYTF.

The chain uses TRBV7-2 and TRBJ2-2; TRBD2 aligns across 9 bases. Trimming at V came to 5 bases and at J to 8 bases, leaving 9 bases not matched to a gene. Germline V gene data show CDR1 as SGHTA and CDR2 as FQGNSA. This CDR3 has 15 residues. CDR3 coding DNA: TGTGCCAGCAGCCTAGTGGGACTAGCTCGAGGGGAGCTGTTTTTT. Amino acid sequence: CASSLVGLARGELFF.

J is TRBJ2-6 and V is TRBV7-2, with D perhaps matching TRBD2 (5 bases). The CDR3 is made up of 16 amino acids. From germline, CDR1 is SGHTA and CDR2 FQGNSA. V was trimmed by 3 bases and J by 2 bases, leaving 11 bases between them. The DNA of the CDR3 is TGTGCCAGCAGCTTCGCCCGGAGGACTGGGGCCAACGTCCTGACTTTC. Its translation: CASSFARRTGANVLTF.

This clone has just one count. The chain uses TRBV7-9 and TRBJ2-7; D not certain. This CDR3 spans 14 amino acids. The V and J ends lost 8 bases and 0 bases respectively, with 14 bases between them. Germline assignment: CDR1 SEHNR and CDR2 FQNEAQ (reference sequence). The CDR3 nucleotides are TGTGCCAGCGCGGAGCCGACTTCCTCCTACGAGCAGTACTTC. Amino acid sequence: CASAEPTSSYEQYF.